This T cell receptor beta chain was retrieved from a study of identical twins. TCRdb reprocessed the 5' RACE reads with MiXCR, giving one entry per CDR3 protein. The sample includes about 890,000 distinct CDR3 sequences, over 9% of them seen just once. This CDR3 has 17 residues. Germline V gene sequence: CDR1 SNHLY, CDR2 FYNNEI. The data also belong to a second study, concerning yellow fever vaccine responses in identical twins.

The genes are TRBV2 and TRBJ2-2; D ambiguous. This clonotype originated in a young woman in good health. Material for sequencing was PBMCs. The CDR3 coding sequence is TGTACCTGCTGCCACCCCATGGGGTCCAGGAACACCGGGGAGCTGTTTTTT. Its translation: CTCCHPMGSRNTGELFF.